Below, 26 T cell receptor beta chains from the same sample are listed, as sequenced in a study of neurological immune-mediated disorders. From the 5' RACE reads, TCRdb called clonotypes with MiXCR, one entry per CDR3 protein. The sample has roughly 50,000 distinct CDR3 sequences, about a tenth seen once. Specimen: PBMCs. The receptors stem from a man aged 70 or older with HTLV-1-associated myelopathy (HAM/TSP).

Only a few counts were recorded for this clonotype. The V call is TRBV7-6, the J call TRBJ2-3, with TRBD2 as a possible D gene (6 bases). Trimming took 1 base from V and 2 from J, leaving 13 bases between them. CDR3 length: 16 amino acids. Looked up from germline, CDR1 is SGHVS and CDR2 is FNYEAQ. This CDR3 is CASSLVGSRTTDTQYF. The CDR3 DNA sequence: TGTGCCAGCAGCTTAGTCGGGAGCAGAACCACAGATACGCAGTATTTT.

This clonotype has ten or more counts. The chain links TRBV29-1 to TRBJ2-1; D may be TRBD1 (6 bases). CDR1 is SQVTM, CDR2 ANQGSEA, per germline. The CDR3 covers 14 residues. Trimming left V 5 bases short and J 2 bases short, with 13 bases between. CDR3 DNA: TGCAGCGTTACCGGGACAAAGACCTACAATGAGCAGTTCTTC. Residues: CSVTGTKTYNEQFF.

This clonotype was found many times. The V call is TRBV6-5, the J call TRBJ2-7; 7 positions agree with TRBD2. V was pared by 2 bases and J by 5 bases, with 9 bases of the junction left unmatched. Germline-derived CDR1 and CDR2 are MNHEY and SVGAGI. The length of the CDR3 is 15 residues. CDR3 sequence (DNA): TGTGCCAGCAGTTACAATGGGCAGGGAGGGCACGAGCAGTACTTC. This sequence encodes CASSYNGQGGHEQYF.

This clonotype was recorded many times. The chain recombines TRBV21-1 with TRBJ2-1; the table's D call, TRBD2, was not checked against the DNA. TRBV21-1 is shown as a pseudogene. CDR3 length: 13 amino acids. The CDR3 DNA follows: TGTGCCAGCAGCAAGGACGGAGGCAATGAGCAGTTCTTC. It translates to CASSKDGGNEQFF.

The chain has TRBV6-5 and TRBJ1-6; D not certain. Germline values: CDR1 MNHEY, CDR2 SVGAGI. This CDR3 has 17 amino acids. V lost 5 bases and J 2 bases, leaving 16 bases between the germline ends. Written as DNA, the CDR3 is TGTGCCAGCAGTCCCCGCATTGGGGTAACCTATAATTCACCCCTCCACTTT. Translated, it gives CASSPRIGVTYNSPLHF.

This clonotype was recorded at least ten times. The rearrangement uses TRBV28 and TRBJ2-7; D perhaps matches TRBD2 (5 bases). Germline lookup yields CDR1 MDHEN and CDR2 SYDVKM. V lost 2 bases, J lost 0 bases, and 17 bases lay in between. The CDR3 length is 17 residues. The CDR3 DNA reads TGTGCCAGCAGTTTACCCCGATCGCTTGGGAGCTCCTACGAGCAGTACTTC. Residues: CASSLPRSLGSSYEQYF.

This clonotype showed up many times. The genes are TRBV9 and TRBJ2-1; 11 bases agree with TRBD2. This CDR3 is built from 15 residues. V gave up 4 bases and J gave up 9 bases; unmatched junction bases: 9. Germline CDR1 SGDLS, CDR2 YYNGEE. For the CDR3, the DNA is TGTGCCAGCAGCCTAACTAGCGGGAGTGACGGTGAGCAGTTCTTC. Its protein is CASSLTSGSDGEQFF.

This clonotype has ten or more counts. J is TRBJ1-2 and V is TRBV6-5; 8 nucleotides align to TRBD1. This CDR3 has 15 amino acids. Germline assignment: CDR1 MNHEY and CDR2 SVGAGI. V lost 5 bases, J lost 4 bases, and 9 bases stayed unmatched. The CDR3 spells CASSLHRGDIYGYTF. The CDR3 DNA follows: TGTGCCAGCAGTCTCCACAGGGGGGATATCTATGGCTACACCTTC.

This clonotype was seen ten or more times. V gene TRBV28 combines with J gene TRBJ1-5; D is unclear. V dropped 2 bases and J dropped 5 bases, with 1 base sitting between them. The CDR3 extends over 11 amino acids. Germline loops: CDR1 MDHEN, CDR2 SYDVKM. The CDR3 bases are TGTGCCAGCAGTTTAGATCAGCCCCAGCATTTT. Encoded protein: CASSLDQPQHF. Using reference TRBV28 and TRBJ1-5 for the parts outside the CDR3, the full variable domain is DVKVTQSSRYLVKRTGEKVFLECVQDMDHENMFWYRQDPGLGLRLIYFSYDVKMKEKGDIPEGYSVSREKKERFSLILESASTNQTSMYLCASSLDQPQHFGDGTRLSIL.

This clonotype appeared many times. V gene TRBV6-5 combines with J gene TRBJ2-7, with D perhaps matching TRBD2 (6 bases). CDR1 and CDR2 from the germline V gene are MNHEY and SVGAGI. The CDR3 spans 13 residues. Trimming removed 7 bases from V and 5 bases from J, with 15 bases in between. For the CDR3, the DNA is TGTGCCAGCACCGCGGGGTTAAGGAACGAGCAGTACTTC. Translation gives CASTAGLRNEQYF.

This clonotype came up many times. The junction departs from germline at one end; a sequencing error may be responsible. This chain joins TRBV5-1 and TRBJ2-5, with a weak D call TRBD2 (5 bases). This CDR3 has 15 amino acids. CDR1 is SGHRS and CDR2 is YFSETQ in the germline V gene. The DNA of the CDR3 is TGCGCCAGCAACTTGGCGGCGGGTTCACAAGAGACCCAGTACTTC. It translates to CASNLAAGSQETQYF.

This clonotype was observed at least ten times. The chain couples TRBV4-3 to TRBJ2-5; TRBD2 is a possible D gene (7 bases). In germline, CDR1 is LGHNA, CDR2 YSLEER. The CDR3 extends over 16 amino acids. Trimming took off 2 bases at V and 5 bases at J, with 18 bases between the two ends. DNA for the CDR3: TGCGCCAGCAGCCAAAGCCAACGGGGGGCGTGGGAGACCCAGTACTTC. Amino acids: CASSQSQRGAWETQYF.

This clonotype was observed at least ten times. This chain joins TRBV18 and TRBJ2-5; perhaps TRBD1 as D (6 bases). The CDR3 is 14 residues long. The V gene's germline CDR1 is KGHSH and CDR2 LQKENI. V was cut by 3 bases and J by 2 bases, with 10 bases left in between. CDR3 DNA sequence: TGTGCCAGCTCACCGGCAGGGGTTCAAGAGACCCAGTACTTC. Translated: CASSPAGVQETQYF.

This clonotype has ten or more counts. The rearrangement links TRBV10-3 to TRBJ2-7; D might be TRBD2 (6 bases). The CDR3 sequence is 15 residues long. The V end was cut by 10 bases, the J end by 3 bases, with 22 bases between. Germline V gene sequence: CDR1 ENHRY, CDR2 SYGVKD. As DNA, the CDR3 is TGTGCCACCGGAGGGCTAGTGGGACTCAACTACGAGCAGTACTTC. It codes for CATGGLVGLNYEQYF.

This clonotype was observed at least ten times. The chain employs TRBV28 and TRBJ2-7, with TRBD2 identical over 14 bases. This CDR3 contains 14 residues. The germline V gene has CDR1 MDHEN and CDR2 SYDVKM. V lost 8 bases, J lost 7 bases, and 7 bases stayed unmatched. The chain's CDR3 is CASVTSGRAWEQYF. The CDR3 coding sequence is TGTGCCAGCGTGACTAGCGGGAGGGCCTGGGAGCAGTACTTC.

This clonotype was detected ten times or more. The chain is built from TRBV6-2 or TRBV6-3 and TRBJ1-1; D remains ambiguous. The V end lost 5 bases, the J end lost 0 bases, and 10 bases lay between the germline ends. This CDR3 is 14 amino acids long. The germline V gene has CDR1 MNHEY and CDR2 SVGEGT. The CDR3 is CASSDHPMNTEAFF. DNA of the CDR3: TGTGCCAGCAGTGACCATCCTATGAACACTGAAGCTTTCTTT.

This clonotype appeared many times. The chain combines TRBV7-9 with TRBJ2-1; TRBD2 agrees at 11 bases. Trimming at V came to 6 bases and at J to 2 bases, leaving 6 bases not matched to a gene. This CDR3 comprises 16 residues. CDR1 and CDR2 (germline): SEHNR, FQNEAQ (reference sequence). The CDR3 bases are TGTGCCAGCAGGGCTAGCGGGAGGTTGACCTACAATGAGCAGTTCTTC. Amino acids: CASRASGRLTYNEQFF.

This clonotype has ten or more counts. The chain carries TRBV20-1 and TRBJ2-5; D is unresolved. CDR3 size: 14 residues. V gave up 1 base and J gave up 1 base, with 10 bases separating them. Looked up from germline, CDR1 is DFQATT and CDR2 is SNEGSKA (reference sequence). This chain's CDR3 is CSARVPGRQETQYF. CDR3 in DNA: TGCAGTGCTAGAGTCCCGGGCCGCCAAGAGACCCAGTACTTC.

This clonotype came up many times. The chain employs TRBV6-5 and TRBJ2-1; the D is unclear. V lost 5 bases, J lost 9 bases, and 17 bases lay in between. The CDR3 sequence is 14 residues long. CDR1 is MNHEY, CDR2 SVGAGI, per germline. Here the CDR3 DNA reads TGTGCCAGCAGTACAACAACACCTAGGAGTGAGCAGTTCTTC. As protein: CASSTTTPRSEQFF.

This clonotype appeared many times. The genes are TRBV28 and TRBJ2-7; D is ambiguous. V lost 3 bases to trimming and J lost 3 bases, with 6 bases between them. This CDR3 has 12 amino acids. The germline V gene has CDR1 MDHEN and CDR2 SYDVKM. The CDR3 coding sequence is TGTGCCAGCAGTTTTACATACTACGAGCAGTACTTC. It yields the protein CASSFTYYEQYF.

This clonotype was counted ten times or more. The rearrangement links TRBV5-6 to TRBJ2-2; TRBD1 matches 9 bases. The V and J ends lost 7 bases and 4 bases, in that order; junction bases with no gene match: 5. The CDR3 sequence is 14 residues long. Germline V CDR1 and CDR2: SGHDT, YYEEEE. Written as DNA, the CDR3 is TGTGCCAGCGGCAAGACAGGGGGCACCGGGGAGCTGTTTTTT. It is translated as CASGKTGGTGELFF.

This clonotype was counted only a few times. The chain joins TRBV7-2 to TRBJ2-2; 8 bases align to TRBD1. After removal of 2 bases from V and 10 bases from J, the junction contained 6 bases not matched to a gene. The CDR3 totals 14 residues. Germline CDR1 reads SGHTA; CDR2 reads FQGNSA. The CDR3 spells CASSLRTGRQELFF. The CDR3 coding sequence is TGTGCCAGCAGCTTAAGGACAGGGAGGCAGGAGCTGTTTTTT.

This clonotype was counted ten times or more. CDR3 loop: CSARSTRWIYEQYF. DNA for the CDR3: TGCAGTGCTAGGTCCACTAGATGGATCTACGAGCAGTACTTC. The chain employs TRBV20-1 and TRBJ2-7; TRBD2 might be the D (5 bases). The CDR3 extends over 14 amino acids. Germline V CDR1 and CDR2: DFQATT, SNEGSKA (reference sequence). V dropped 3 bases and J dropped 3 bases, with 15 bases sitting between them.

This clonotype is deemed medium-sized (0.01 to 0.1%). The V gene is TRBV27, the J gene TRBJ2-3; tentatively, D is TRBD1 or TRBD2 (5 bases each). Germline V CDR1 and CDR2: MNHEY, SMNVEV (reference sequence). V was shortened by 1 base and J by 6 bases, with 8 bases between the two germline ends. CDR3 length: 13 amino acids. DNA of the CDR3: TGTGCCAGCAGTTTATGGGGGTCGGATACGCAGTATTTT. It encodes CASSLWGSDTQYF.

Ten or more counts support this clonotype. The chain employs TRBV18 and TRBJ2-5; D is unclear. Trimming took 3 bases from V and 4 from J, leaving 15 bases between them. CDR1 is KGHSH and CDR2 is LQKENI in the germline V gene. This CDR3 spans 15 amino acids. The CDR3 loop reads CASSPTGRSGETQYF. In DNA, the CDR3 is TGTGCCAGCTCACCTACGGGTAGATCAGGAGAGACCCAGTACTTC. Full variable domain (remainder filled in from reference TRBV18 and TRBJ2-5): NAGVMQNPRHLVRRRGQEARLRCSPMKGHSHVYWYRQLPEEGLKFMVYLQKENIIDESGMPKERFSAEFPKEGPSILRIQQVVRGDSAAYFCASSPTGRSGETQYFGPGTRLLVL.

In this sample, this clonotype turned up many times. V and J are TRBV10-3 and TRBJ2-7; D may be TRBD1 or TRBD2 (6 bases each). Germline lookup yields CDR1 ENHRY and CDR2 SYGVKD. V was trimmed by 11 bases and J by 1 base, leaving 21 bases between them. There are 15 residues in the CDR3. The CDR3 sequence: CASKDSGGGSYEQYF. DNA for the CDR3: TGTGCCTCTAAAGATAGCGGAGGGGGTTCCTACGAGCAGTACTTC.